The rows below give T cell receptor beta chains drawn from one sample of a study of T cells in Graves' hyperthyroidism and ophthalmopathy. From the multiplex PCR reads, TCRdb called clonotypes with MiXCR, one entry per CDR3 protein. Among about 500,000 distinct CDR3 sequences listed, 17% were seen once. Sequenced input: blood. These receptors came from a woman between 18 and 30 years old with Graves' ophthalmopathy. Each CDR3 is given with its conserved first and last residue.

v_call | cdr3_aa
TRBV7-3 | CASSQTGGTEAFF
TRBV6-2/TRBV6-3 | CASSYSIRSGDTEAFF
TRBV27 | CASRPGQVNTEAFF
TRBV5-5 | CASSLEEYYGYTF
TRBV7-8 | CASMGARTTNEKLFF
TRBV29-1 | CSVSGGRENIQYF
TRBV13 | CASSLNGGVDYNEQFF
TRBV15 | CATSSMRESVTGELFF
TRBV15 | CATSRDPGFEQYF
TRBV27 | CASRANLNTEAFF
TRBV20-1 | CSAPGGTGRAFF
TRBV12-3/TRBV12-4 | CASMGSGTEAFF
TRBV27 | CASSLVRGMSEQFF
TRBV20-1 | CSASTLSSYNEQFF
TRBV5-1 | CVSSLGVIAGATDTQYF
TRBV6-1 | CASSVREGSPLHF
TRBV28 | CASSHPTKGGYGYTF
TRBV29-1 | CSVEWTVQETQYF
TRBV6-1 | CASSRDSEVTYTF
TRBV19 | CASSPLAGVDEQFF
TRBV5-1 | CASSLAGLTEAFF
TRBV9 | CASSVEGRGQAFF
TRBV6-1 | CASSESDGNSPLHF
TRBV12-3/TRBV12-4 | CASSFAGTEAFF
TRBV20-1 | CSARVPGGLREQFF
TRBV6-5 | CASSYSGQNSQETQYF
TRBV27 | CASKSQGDWETQYF
TRBV7-2 | CASSSTRGLTEAFF
TRBV28 | CATGKGPLYFNTEAFF
TRBV7-9 | CASSLGRVGYNEQFF
TRBV2 | CASRQGSTYEQYF